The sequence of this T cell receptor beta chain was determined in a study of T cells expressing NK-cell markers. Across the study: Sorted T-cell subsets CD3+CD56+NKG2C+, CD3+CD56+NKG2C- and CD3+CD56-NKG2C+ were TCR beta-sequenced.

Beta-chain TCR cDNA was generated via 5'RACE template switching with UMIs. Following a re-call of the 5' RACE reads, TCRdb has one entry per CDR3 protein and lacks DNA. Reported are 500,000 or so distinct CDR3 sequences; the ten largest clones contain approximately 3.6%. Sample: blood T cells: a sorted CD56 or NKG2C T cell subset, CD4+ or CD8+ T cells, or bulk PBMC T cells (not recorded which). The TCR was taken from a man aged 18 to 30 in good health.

The CDR3 sequence: CASSSRQGMGQDLHF. V is TRBV11-2 and J is TRBJ1-6; TCRdb selects TRBD1, and the lack of DNA leaves this call unchecked. Germline V gene data show CDR1 as SGHAT and CDR2 as FQNNGV. There are 15 residues in the CDR3.